Below, 32 T cell receptor beta chains from the same sample are listed, as sequenced in a study of OX40 agonist ivuxolimab in advanced cancers. The data were produced by immunoSEQ multiplex PCR, yet TCRdb's version contains in-frame clones alone and is incomplete. Seen here are tens of thousands of clones, about 88% observed once, and the top ten hold 4.1%. The input for sequencing was CD4+ or CD8+ T cells sorted from blood, taken in a trial of the OX40 agonist ivuxolimab. The receptors shown here come from an adult with an advanced solid tumor such as melanoma, head and neck, liver or kidney cancer.

This chain joins TRBV5-1 and TRBJ2-5; TRBD2 matches at 7 bases. This CDR3 region has 14 residues. The germline CDR1 and CDR2 sequences are SGHRS and YFSETQ. The ends lost 4 bases at V and 1 base at J; junction bases unmatched: 4. DNA for the CDR3: TGCGCCAGCAGCCGACTAGCCTCCCAAGAGACCCAGTACTTC. Translated, it gives CASSRLASQETQYF.

The chain is built from TRBV19 and TRBJ2-2; D remains unclear. The ends were cut back, 6 bases at V and 7 bases at J, with 18 bases in the middle. The CDR3 is 15 residues long. In germline, CDR1 is LNHDA, CDR2 SQIVND (reference sequence). The DNA for the CDR3 is TGTGCCAGTAGGAACCCAGGAATGGTAGACGGGGAGCTGTTTTTT. It specifies CASRNPGMVDGELFF.

CDR3 in DNA: TGTGCCAGCTCACCCGGGACAGGGGGTTCAGAAGCTTTCTTT. Translation gives CASSPGTGGSEAFF. V and J are TRBV18 and TRBJ1-1, with 11 bases fitting TRBD1. Per germline, CDR1 KGHSH and CDR2 LQKENI. V lost 3 bases to trimming and J lost 8 bases; unmatched junction nucleotides: 5. The CDR3 loop spans 14 amino acids. Together with reference TRBV18 and TRBJ1-1, the CDR3 gives the full variable domain: NAGVMQNPRHLVRRRGQEARLRCSPMKGHSHVYWYRQLPEEGLKFMVYLQKENIIDESGMPKERFSAEFPKEGPSILRIQQVVRGDSAAYFCASSPGTGGSEAFFGQGTRLTVV.

This chain connects TRBV5-1 to TRBJ2-3, with TRBD2 identical over 8 bases. The CDR3 runs 16 residues. Germline V CDR1 and CDR2: SGHRS, YFSETQ. The junction had 6 bases not matched to a gene; V was cut back by 0 bases and J by 3 bases. The CDR3 DNA sequence: TGCGCCAGCAGCTTGGCCGGGACTAGGGGGACAGATACGCAGTATTTT. Translation gives CASSLAGTRGTDTQYF.

This chain uses TRBV19 with TRBJ2-2; either TRBD1 or TRBD2 may fit D (6 bases each). The germline V gene encodes CDR1 LNHDA and CDR2 SQIVND (reference sequence). V lost 3 bases and J lost 6, with 11 bases in between. This CDR3 contains 14 residues. The chain's CDR3 is CASSMTGAPGELFF. CDR3 nucleotide sequence: TGTGCCAGTAGTATGACGGGGGCGCCCGGGGAGCTGTTTTTT.

The rearrangement links TRBV7-9 to TRBJ1-1; D uncertain. The V end was cut by 4 bases, the J end by 0 bases, with 15 bases between. CDR3 length: 16 amino acids. The germline V gene has CDR1 SEHNR and CDR2 FQNEAQ (reference sequence). CDR3 protein: CASSSTNGFLNTEAFF. CDR3 nucleotide sequence: TGTGCCAGCAGCTCAACCAATGGATTCTTGAACACTGAAGCTTTCTTT.

The chain links TRBV18 to TRBJ2-2; no firm D call. The V and J ends lost 1 base and 3 bases respectively, with 9 bases between them. Germline V gives CDR1 KGHSH, CDR2 LQKENI. CDR3 length equals 15 residues. Here the CDR3 DNA reads TGTGCCAGCTCACCACGGAGCTTAGACACCGGGGAGCTGTTTTTT. Its translation is CASSPRSLDTGELFF.

The chain couples TRBV28 to TRBJ2-3; no firm D call. The germline V gene encodes CDR1 MDHEN and CDR2 SYDVKM. This CDR3 is built from 14 residues. The germline V and J ends were trimmed by 2 bases and 5 bases, with 11 bases remaining between them. The CDR3 coding sequence is TGTGCCAGCAGTTTAGTACAGACAAAAGATACGCAGTATTTT. Residues: CASSLVQTKDTQYF.

The gene calls are TRBV7-2 and TRBJ2-5; no clear D gene. The CDR3 is made up of 14 amino acids. Per the germline V gene, CDR1 is SGHTA and CDR2 is FQGNSA. V lost 2 bases, J lost 5 bases, and 12 bases lay in between. CDR3 sequence: CASSLTIISETQYF. CDR3 DNA sequence: TGTGCCAGCAGCTTAACAATCATTTCGGAGACCCAGTACTTC.

There are a few counts of this clone. The chain employs TRBV6-5 and TRBJ1-1, with 9 bases lining up with TRBD1. Germline assignment: CDR1 MNHEY and CDR2 SVGAGI. This CDR3 has 13 residues. The V segment lost 6 bases and the J segment 4 bases; nucleotides outside the gene matches: 3. The CDR3 nucleotides are TGTGCCAGCAGGGGGACAGGGAGCACTGAAGCTTTCTTT. Protein product: CASRGTGSTEAFF.

J is TRBJ1-2 and V is TRBV30, with D possibly TRBD1 on 5 matching bases. CDR1 is GTSNPN, CDR2 SVGIG, per germline (reference sequence). V lost 7 bases to trimming and J lost 2 bases, with 14 bases between them. This CDR3 has 13 residues. DNA of the CDR3: TGTGCCTCCTTATGGCGGGGGAACTATGGCTACACCTTC. It specifies CASLWRGNYGYTF. Full variable domain (rest looked up from reference TRBV30 and TRBJ1-2): SQTIHQWPATLVQPVGSPLSLECTVEGTSNPNLYWYRQAAGRGLQLLFYSVGIGQISSEVPQNLSASRPQDRQFILSSKKLLLSDSGFYLCASLWRGNYGYTFGSGTRLTVV.

The J gene is TRBJ2-3, the V gene TRBV7-9, with 11 bases fitting TRBD2. Germline CDR1 SEHNR, CDR2 FQNEAQ (reference sequence). The J segment lost 4 bases and the V segment lost 4 bases, leaving 4 bases of the junction unmatched. The CDR3 loop spans 15 amino acids. The chain's CDR3 is CASSYLAGGADTQYF. The CDR3 nucleotides read TGTGCCAGCAGCTATTTAGCGGGAGGGGCAGATACGCAGTATTTT.

This sequence joins TRBV5-1 and TRBJ1-2, with D perhaps matching TRBD1 (5 bases). The CDR3 has 15 amino acids. In germline, CDR1 is SGHRS, CDR2 YFSETQ. V was clipped by 0 bases and J by 1 base, with 10 bases between them. The CDR3 region is CASSLETEINYGYTF. The CDR3 DNA reads as TGCGCCAGCAGCTTGGAGACAGAAATTAACTATGGCTACACCTTC. The entire variable domain, with the rest obtained from reference TRBV5-1 and TRBJ1-2, is as follows: KAGVTQTPRYLIKTRGQQVTLSCSPISGHRSVSWYQQTPGQGLQFLFEYFSETQRNKGNFPGRFSGRQFSNSRSEMNVSTLELGDSALYLCASSLETEINYGYTFGSGTRLTVV.

This rearrangement joins TRBV2 to TRBJ1-6; no reliable D call. From germline, CDR1 is SNHLY and CDR2 FYNNEI. The CDR3 is made up of 16 amino acids. Trimming left V 6 bases short and J 6 bases short, with 18 bases between. The CDR3, as DNA: TGTGCCAGCAGCCCAACCGGGGAAAAGGGTAATTCACCCCTCCACTTT. This translates into CASSPTGEKGNSPLHF.

The chain recombines TRBV19 with TRBJ1-1; possible D gene TRBD1, 5 bases. Trimming stripped 3 bases from V and 5 bases from J, with 10 bases between. The CDR3 covers 13 residues. CDR1 is LNHDA and CDR2 is SQIVND in the germline V gene (reference sequence). The CDR3 coding sequence is TGTGCCAGTAGTATGGGAGGGGAAACTGAAGCTTTCTTT. This gives the protein CASSMGGETEAFF.

The chain links TRBV7-9 to TRBJ1-1; D ambiguous. Looked up from germline, CDR1 is SEHNR and CDR2 is FQNEAQ (reference sequence). V was pared by 4 bases and J by 7 bases, with 16 bases between. CDR3 length: 14 amino acids. This CDR3 is CASSSRNSGNEAFF. The CDR3 DNA sequence: TGTGCCAGCAGCTCGCGAAACAGTGGGAATGAAGCTTTCTTT.

The chain has TRBV19 and TRBJ2-3; no reliable D call. Trimming stripped 4 bases from V and 0 bases from J, with 8 bases between. Germline assignment: CDR1 LNHDA and CDR2 SQIVND (reference sequence). CDR3 length: 14 amino acids. CDR3 sequence: CASSSERSTDTQYF. In nucleotides, the CDR3 is TGTGCCAGTAGTAGCGAGCGCAGCACAGATACGCAGTATTTT. Drawing the rest from reference TRBV19 and TRBJ2-3, the complete variable domain is DGGITQSPKYLFRKEGQNVTLSCEQNLNHDAMYWYRQDPGQGLRLIYYSQIVNDFQKGDIAEGYSVSREKKESFPLTVTSAQKNPTAFYLCASSSERSTDTQYFGPGTRLTVL.

This rearrangement joins TRBV5-1 to TRBJ1-4; D unclear. The length of the CDR3 is 15 residues. Germline lookup yields CDR1 SGHRS and CDR2 YFSETQ. V was clipped by 5 bases and J by 1 base, with 12 bases between them. CDR3 loop: CASSRERGTNEKLFF. CDR3 nucleotide sequence: TGCGCCAGCAGTAGGGAGCGGGGAACTAATGAAAAACTGTTTTTT.

This chain links TRBV28 with TRBJ1-2; 10 bases align to TRBD1. This CDR3 contains 13 residues. Germline V gene lookup returns CDR1 MDHEN and CDR2 SYDVKM. V shed 7 bases and J 7 bases; nucleotides not matched to a gene: 6. CDR3 DNA sequence: TGTGCCAGCATCTCGACAGGGGGCTTTGGCTACACCTTC. It yields the protein CASISTGGFGYTF.

This sequence joins TRBV27 and TRBJ1-1; D is possibly TRBD1 (5 bases). The CDR3 consists of 13 residues. Germline CDR1 reads MNHEY; CDR2 reads SMNVEV (reference sequence). V was cut by 6 bases and J by 7 bases, with 15 bases left in between. The CDR3 spells CASSLTGYSEAFF. CDR3 DNA sequence: TGTGCCAGCAGCCTAACAGGTTACAGTGAAGCTTTCTTT.

This clone is a singleton in its sample. The rearrangement uses TRBV19 and TRBJ2-5, with D perhaps TRBD1 (5 bases). Germline loops: CDR1 LNHDA, CDR2 SQIVND (reference sequence). With 4 bases removed from V and 3 bases from J, the gap between germline ends came to 9 bases. The CDR3 totals 13 residues. The CDR3 DNA sequence: TGTGCCAGTAGTACAGGGTTCGAAGAGACCCAGTACTTC. Its protein product is CASSTGFEETQYF.

This chain links TRBV5-6 with TRBJ1-1, with D unclear. The CDR3 is 12 amino acids. CDR1 and CDR2 (germline): SGHDT, YYEEEE. Between the trimmed V and J ends, which lost 1 base and 2 bases, there was a span of 3 bases. CDR3 coding DNA: TGTGCCAGCAGCTTGCCCAACACTGAAGCTTTCTTT. Amino acid sequence: CASSLPNTEAFF.

The chain uses TRBV4-1 and TRBJ1-1; D not certain. V lost 4 bases to trimming and J lost 6 bases, with 12 bases between them. This CDR3 comprises 13 residues. From germline, CDR1 is MGHRA and CDR2 YSYEKL. CDR3 bases: TGCGCCAGCAGCCCGATTACTTCCGCTGAAGCTTTCTTT. It codes for CASSPITSAEAFF.

With respect to this clone: The identical CDR3 is also encoded by other nucleotide sequences in the sample. The CDR3 DNA is TGTGCCAGCAGCTTAGGAGTCAATCAGCCCCAGCATTTT. Translating it yields CASSLGVNQPQHF. The J gene is TRBJ1-5, the V gene TRBV5-6; D is unresolved. Trimming removed 2 bases from V and 3 bases from J, with 6 bases in between. This CDR3 has 13 residues. In germline, CDR1 is SGHDT, CDR2 YYEEEE.

V gene TRBV6-5 combines with J gene TRBJ1-2; no definite D call. Trimming removed 2 bases at V and 2 bases at J, with 9 bases between. In germline, CDR1 is MNHEY, CDR2 SVGAGI. CDR3 length equals 14 residues. The CDR3 nucleotides read TGTGCCAGCAGTTACCGACTGGAAAACTATGGCTACACCTTC. This codes for CASSYRLENYGYTF.

This sequence joins TRBV6-1 and TRBJ2-5; 8 nucleotides line up with TRBD2. V was clipped by 4 bases and J by 0 bases; unmatched bases: 1. The CDR3 runs 14 residues. CDR1 and CDR2 from the germline V gene are MNHNS and SASEGT. CDR3 residues: CASSGGLDQETQYF. The CDR3 DNA follows: TGTGCCAGCAGTGGGGGACTAGACCAAGAGACCCAGTACTTC.

This chain joins TRBV2 and TRBJ2-1; 7 positions agree with TRBD2. The length of the CDR3 is 12 residues. The germline V gene encodes CDR1 SNHLY and CDR2 FYNNEI. V shed 3 bases, J shed 15 bases, and the junction held 8 bases outside the gene matches. Here the CDR3 reads CASSEGGDFWFF. The DNA for the CDR3 is TGTGCCAGCAGTGAGGGAGGGGACTTCTGGTTCTTC.

Note on this clone: This same CDR3 is encoded by further DNA sequences in the sample. The chain joins TRBV28 to TRBJ2-3; D is undetermined. The CDR3 runs to 13 residues. Trimming shortened V by 6 bases and J by 4 bases, and 11 bases separated the two germline ends. The germline V gene has CDR1 MDHEN and CDR2 SYDVKM. CDR3 nucleotide sequence: TGTGCCAGCAGCGCCGGCGGTCCAGATACGCAGTATTTT. Translation: CASSAGGPDTQYF.

The V call is TRBV6-5, the J call TRBJ2-7; D not resolved. Germline V lookup: CDR1 MNHEY, CDR2 SVGAGI. V was shortened by 3 bases and J by 0 bases, with 12 bases between the two germline ends. The CDR3 is 15 residues long. CDR3: CASSYNLAGSYEQYF. CDR3 in DNA: TGTGCCAGCAGTTATAATTTGGCAGGCTCCTACGAGCAGTACTTC.

Here the CDR3 reads CASNITGLGEQYF. In DNA form, the CDR3 reads TGTGCCAGCAACATAACAGGGCTGGGTGAGCAGTACTTC. This chain joins TRBV7-3 and TRBJ2-7; D is perhaps TRBD1 (6 bases). Trimming left V 7 bases short and J 7 bases short, with 17 bases between. CDR3 length equals 13 residues. Germline CDR1 reads SGHTA; CDR2 reads FQGTGA.

V usage is TRBV30 and J usage is TRBJ2-1, with D perhaps matching TRBD1 (6 bases). Germline CDR1 is GTSNPN and CDR2 is SVGIG (reference sequence). V was shortened by 2 bases and J by 8 bases, with 10 bases between the two germline ends. This CDR3 contains 12 residues. CDR3 DNA: TGTGCCTGGAGTCGACAGGTAGATGAGCAGTTCTTC. It specifies CAWSRQVDEQFF.

The rearrangement links TRBV9 to TRBJ2-7, with a weak D call TRBD1 (6 bases). CDR3 length: 14 residues. V was clipped by 4 bases and J by 6 bases, with 17 bases between them. Germline V CDR1 and CDR2: SGDLS, YYNGEE. The CDR3 DNA follows: TGTGCCAGCAGCACAACTCAACAGGGTGGCGAGCAGTACTTC. Translating gives CASSTTQQGGEQYF.